These 28 T cell receptor beta chains came from one sample sequenced in a study of cytomegalovirus exposure and HLA in healthy donors. This PCR relied on a set of 60 Vbeta primers and 13 Jbeta primers. Sequenced by immunoSEQ multiplex PCR; TCRdb stores in-frame clones only, minus some. Here the sample spans tens of thousands of clones, approximately 91% being singletons. What was sequenced was PBMCs. These receptors were taken from a young woman in good health and CMV-seronegative.

This clone was found once. This sequence joins TRBV7-3 and TRBJ2-5; D perhaps matches TRBD2 (6 bases). Trimming took off 1 base at V and 1 base at J, with 10 bases between the two ends. The CDR3 spans 15 residues. Germline values: CDR1 SGHTA, CDR2 FQGTGA. CDR3 sequence: CASSLRGRLQETQYF. Written as DNA, the CDR3 is TGTGCCAGCAGCTTAAGAGGGAGGCTCCAAGAGACCCAGTACTTC. The full variable domain, in which reference TRBV7-3 and TRBJ2-5 provide the parts outside the CDR3, is GAGVSQTPSNKVTEKGKYVELRCDPISGHTALYWYRQSLGQGPEFLIYFQGTGAADDSGLPNDRFFAVRPEGSVSTLKIQRTERGDSAVYLCASSLRGRLQETQYFGPGTRLLVL.

The chain joins TRBV29-1 to TRBJ2-2, with 10 bases that match TRBD2. Germline trimming cut 5 bases from V and 6 bases from J; bases unmatched to any gene: 9. This CDR3 region has 15 residues. CDR1 is SQVTM, CDR2 ANQGSEA, per germline. CDR3 loop: CSVTLAGESAGELFF. The CDR3 nucleotides are TGCAGCGTTACCCTAGCGGGAGAAAGCGCCGGGGAGCTGTTTTTT.

Notes on this clone: Relative to the germline gene, one junction end is altered; a read error may explain this. The V call is TRBV6-5, the J call TRBJ1-6; D not certain. Germline loops: CDR1 MNHEY, CDR2 SVGAGI. The CDR3 spans 14 residues. The CDR3 loop reads CASSWGREGSPPHF. CDR3 nucleotide sequence: TGTGCCAGCAGTTGGGGAAGGGAGGGTTCACCCCCCCACTTT.

The CDR3 sequence is CASSSTGITDTQYF. Written as DNA, the CDR3 is TGCGCCAGCAGCTCGACAGGGATCACAGATACGCAGTATTTT. The chain combines TRBV5-1 with TRBJ2-3; 7 nucleotides align to TRBD1. The V segment lost 3 bases and the J segment 2 bases; nucleotides outside the gene matches: 3. Germline V gene sequence: CDR1 SGHRS, CDR2 YFSETQ. The CDR3 loop spans 14 amino acids.

The J gene is TRBJ2-3, the V gene TRBV5-1; maybe TRBD2 (5 bases). There are 15 residues in the CDR3. Deletions cut 0 bases from V and 0 bases from J, with 8 bases between. CDR1 SGHRS and CDR2 YFSETQ come from the germline V gene. The CDR3 loop is CASSLARGSTDTQYF. The CDR3 DNA follows: TGCGCCAGCAGCTTGGCCCGAGGGAGCACAGATACGCAGTATTTT.

The chain links TRBV14 to TRBJ1-2; D is possibly TRBD1 (6 bases). Germline V CDR1 and CDR2: SGHDN, FVKESK. The CDR3 length is 13 residues. V dropped 6 bases and J dropped 7 bases, with 15 bases sitting between them. The CDR3 nucleotides are TGTGCCAGCAGTCCGACAGGAGGTGGTGGCTACACCTTC. This gives the protein CASSPTGGGGYTF.

The chain is built from TRBV27 and TRBJ2-2; 7 positions match TRBD2. Unmatched junction bases numbered 7, after V lost 2 bases and J lost 1 base. This CDR3 comprises 17 residues. From germline, CDR1 is MNHEY and CDR2 SMNVEV (reference sequence). The CDR3 is CASSLQYAGENTGELFF. Written as DNA, the CDR3 is TGTGCCAGCAGTTTACAATATGCGGGGGAGAACACCGGGGAGCTGTTTTTT.

The chain has TRBV5-6 and TRBJ2-5, with 13 bases identical to TRBD2. The trim removed 4 bases at V and 2 bases at J, leaving 5 bases unmatched. Germline lookup yields CDR1 SGHDT and CDR2 YYEEEE. This CDR3 has 16 amino acids. CDR3 in DNA: TGTGCCAGCAGCCCGGGACTAGCGGGAAAACAAGAGACCCAGTACTTC. Its protein product is CASSPGLAGKQETQYF.

The V call is TRBV28, the J call TRBJ2-1; 11 bases are a match to TRBD2. This CDR3 contains 16 residues. Looked up from germline, CDR1 is MDHEN and CDR2 is SYDVKM. J was trimmed by 10 bases and V by 5 bases; bases with no gene match: 13. CDR3 in DNA: TGTGCCAGCAGTCCGGATTTAGGACTAGCGGGTTCCGAGCAGTTCTTC. Its translation: CASSPDLGLAGSEQFF.

The V call is TRBV15, the J call TRBJ2-2; 11 positions match TRBD2. Germline CDR1 reads LNHNV; CDR2 reads YYDKDF (reference sequence). This CDR3 spans 16 amino acids. The junction had 4 bases not matched to a gene; V was cut back by 2 bases and J by 5 bases. CDR3 in amino acids: CATSRRLAGLTGELFF. CDR3 coding DNA: TGTGCCACCAGCAGAAGACTAGCGGGACTTACCGGGGAGCTGTTTTTT.

CDR3 DNA sequence: TGTGCCAGCACCATAGGGGGTATCGGCTACGAGCAGTACTTC. Translating gives CASTIGGIGYEQYF. The chain recombines TRBV28 with TRBJ2-7, with a tentative D call TRBD1 (6 bases). V was clipped by 7 bases and J by 3 bases, with 16 bases between them. There are 14 residues in the CDR3. Germline V CDR1 and CDR2: MDHEN, SYDVKM.

The chain employs TRBV6-1 and TRBJ2-7, with a weak D call TRBD2 (5 bases). Trimming pared 1 base from V and 4 bases from J, leaving 17 bases between. CDR3 length: 16 amino acids. CDR1 and CDR2 from the germline V gene are MNHNS and SASEGT. In nucleotides, the CDR3 is TGTGCCAGCAGTGAAGTCCCCGGGATGCGGACGTACGAGCAGTACTTC. This sequence encodes CASSEVPGMRTYEQYF.

V and J are TRBV5-1 and TRBJ2-3, with TRBD2 matching 8 bases. Germline-derived CDR1 and CDR2 are SGHRS and YFSETQ. The J segment lost 1 base and the V segment lost 3 bases, leaving 16 bases of the junction unmatched. This CDR3 spans 19 amino acids. CDR3 loop: CASSSNPARAGVGTDTQYF. As DNA, the CDR3 is TGCGCCAGCAGCTCCAATCCGGCTCGAGCGGGAGTGGGCACAGATACGCAGTATTTT.

The CDR3 reads CASSPGRAELNEKLFF. For the CDR3, the DNA is TGTGCCAGCAGCCCTGGCAGGGCAGAACTTAATGAAAAACTGTTTTTT. The genes are TRBV5-5 and TRBJ1-4, with a possible D match to TRBD1 (5 bases). Trimming removed 4 bases at V and 4 bases at J, with 17 bases between. This CDR3 region has 16 residues. CDR1 is SGHKS, CDR2 YYEKEE, per germline (reference sequence).

This clone was seen a single time. J is TRBJ2-3 and V is TRBV5-1, with TRBD1 matching 9 bases. CDR1 and CDR2 (germline): SGHRS, YFSETQ. CDR3 size: 16 residues. V dropped 0 bases and J dropped 4; count of bases not matched to a gene: 6. Written as DNA, the CDR3 is TGCGCCAGCAGCTTGGCCGGACAGGGGAACCCAGATACGCAGTATTTT. Translation: CASSLAGQGNPDTQYF.

CDR3 loop: CASTGQFEAFF. DNA of the CDR3: TGTGCCAGCACTGGCCAGTTTGAAGCTTTCTTT. The rearrangement joins TRBV25-1 to TRBJ1-1; unclear D gene. Trimming removed 7 bases from V and 7 bases from J, with 10 bases in between. Germline CDR1 reads MGHDK; CDR2 reads SYGVNS. This CDR3 has 11 amino acids.

The chain has TRBV10-2 and TRBJ2-7; 11 positions agree with TRBD2. V lost 4 bases, J lost 7 bases, and 9 bases stayed unmatched. CDR3 length: 15 amino acids. Germline V gene sequence: CDR1 WSHSY, CDR2 SAAADI. CDR3 bases: TGCGCCAGCAGTGGGTTAGCGGGAGGGTTAAGGGAGCAGTACTTC. The encoded protein is CASSGLAGGLREQYF.

The rearrangement links TRBV19 to TRBJ2-1; TRBD2 is a possible D gene (6 bases). The germline V gene has CDR1 LNHDA and CDR2 SQIVND (reference sequence). The CDR3 extends over 17 amino acids. Between the trimmed V and J ends, which lost 4 bases and 2 bases, there was a span of 18 bases. In DNA form, the CDR3 reads TGTGCCAGTAGTACCATCGCCCATACTAGCCCCTACAATGAGCAGTTCTTC. This translates into CASSTIAHTSPYNEQFF.

This chain links TRBV5-1 with TRBJ2-1, with D maybe TRBD1 (6 bases). CDR1 is SGHRS and CDR2 is YFSETQ in the germline V gene. Trimming cost V 0 bases and J 4 bases, with 11 bases left between them. The CDR3 sequence is 15 residues long. The CDR3 is CASSLVGQFYNEQFF. In DNA form, the CDR3 reads TGCGCCAGCAGCTTGGTTGGACAGTTTTACAATGAGCAGTTCTTC. Full variable domain (outside the CDR3, taken from reference TRBV5-1 and TRBJ2-1): KAGVTQTPRYLIKTRGQQVTLSCSPISGHRSVSWYQQTPGQGLQFLFEYFSETQRNKGNFPGRFSGRQFSNSRSEMNVSTLELGDSALYLCASSLVGQFYNEQFFGPGTRLTVL.

The rearrangement uses TRBV6-4 and TRBJ2-3, with TRBD2 matching over 14 bases. The V gene's germline CDR1 is MRHNA and CDR2 SNTAGT. The CDR3 contains 16 residues. V was clipped by 2 bases and J by 5 bases; unmatched bases: 3. CDR3 DNA sequence: TGTGCCAGCAGTGACGTGGGACTAGCGGGAGTAGATACGCAGTATTTT. It codes for CASSDVGLAGVDTQYF.

This chain connects TRBV11-2 to TRBJ2-3; 12 bases are a match to TRBD2. The CDR3 loop spans 14 amino acids. The V gene end was trimmed by 1 base and the J gene end by 9 bases; junction bases not matched to a gene: 2. The germline V gene encodes CDR1 SGHAT and CDR2 FQNNGV. CDR3 sequence: CASSLGGTSGTQYF. For the CDR3, the DNA is TGTGCCAGCAGCTTAGGAGGGACTAGCGGGACGCAGTATTTT.

This chain joins TRBV6-4 and TRBJ2-1, with TRBD2 matching over 14 bases. V lost 0 bases, J lost 6 bases, and 1 base stayed unmatched. Germline CDR1 is MRHNA and CDR2 is SNTAGT. The CDR3 has 16 amino acids. In nucleotides, the CDR3 is TGTGCCAGCAGTGACTCCGGGACTAGCGGGAGCAATGAGCAGTTCTTC. Encoded protein: CASSDSGTSGSNEQFF.

This chain uses TRBV11-2 with TRBJ1-2, with a tentative D call TRBD1 (6 bases). With 1 base removed from V and 5 bases from J, the gap between germline ends came to 11 bases. The CDR3 is 14 residues long. Per the germline V gene, CDR1 is SGHAT and CDR2 is FQNNGV. CDR3 protein: CASSLAQGLYGYTF. The CDR3 DNA reads as TGTGCCAGCAGCTTAGCGCAGGGGTTGTATGGCTACACCTTC.

This clone was seen just once. V gene TRBV27 combines with J gene TRBJ1-5; D remains unclear. This CDR3 region has 13 residues. The germline V and J ends were trimmed by 4 bases and 7 bases, with 11 bases remaining between them. The germline gives CDR1 MNHEY, CDR2 SMNVEV (reference sequence). The CDR3 region is CASSSTPEQPQHF. The CDR3 DNA reads TGTGCCAGCAGTTCCACACCCGAACAGCCCCAGCATTTT.

This chain links TRBV4-3 with TRBJ2-3; 11 positions agree with TRBD2. Germline loops: CDR1 LGHNA, CDR2 YSLEER. J gave up 3 bases and V 3 bases, and 5 bases lay outside the gene matches. This CDR3 has 16 residues. CDR3 coding DNA: TGCGCCAGCAGCCAGTCGGGACTAGCGGAAACAGATACGCAGTATTTT. Translating gives CASSQSGLAETDTQYF.

The rearrangement joins TRBV5-6 to TRBJ2-5, with 11 bases fitting TRBD2. The CDR3 totals 15 residues. From germline, CDR1 is SGHDT and CDR2 YYEEEE. The J segment lost 5 bases and the V segment lost 3 bases, leaving 6 bases of the junction unmatched. The CDR3 DNA sequence: TGTGCCAGCAGCTCCTTTATAGCGGGAGGGGAGACCCAGTACTTC. Its protein is CASSSFIAGGETQYF.

This clone was counted only a few times. The chain links TRBV6-4 to TRBJ2-1; TRBD1 matches at 9 bases. Germline V gene lookup returns CDR1 MRHNA and CDR2 SNTAGT. J lost 5 bases, V lost 0 bases, and 2 bases had no gene match. The CDR3 is 15 residues long. CDR3 protein: CASSDSGQGHNEQFF. The CDR3 coding sequence is TGTGCCAGCAGTGACTCGGGACAGGGCCACAATGAGCAGTTCTTC.

The rearrangement links TRBV5-4 to TRBJ1-4; 7 nucleotides agree with TRBD1. Germline V CDR1 and CDR2: SGHNT, YYREEE (reference sequence). The CDR3 spans 13 residues. The V and J ends lost 0 bases and 7 bases, in that order; junction bases with no gene match: 0. This CDR3 reads CASSLAGGEKLFF. The CDR3 DNA reads TGTGCCAGCAGCTTGGCAGGGGGTGAAAAACTGTTTTTT.